This TCR beta chain is drawn from a study of T cell repertoires in cytomegalovirus infection. Turning to the study itself: Recently described HLA-C-restricted plus well-studied HLA-B-restricted CMV epitopes were used. Based on public TCR beta signatures, there were indications of CMV infection and of a matching HLA type. Study-level points and caveats: Ex vivo responses were dominated by HLA-C-restricted CMV-specific TCR beta clonotypes. Cumulated frequencies of public TCR beta families served to identify carriers of CMV plus the relevant HLA.

In the case of this clonotype: Its antigen is as yet unknown.

TCRdb re-called the reads with MiXCR, one entry per CDR3 protein. Found here are about 570,000 distinct CDR3 sequences, 40% of them singletons; the top ten hold about 46%. The receptor was derived from a human donor in good health (CMV status not recorded). Some clones in this sample may be carry-over from other donors' samples. Material: cultured PBMCs, obtained from culture after CMV antigen stimulation.

The CDR3 loop reads CASSTGLAGGYEQYF. The CDR3 nucleotides read TGTGCCAGCAGCACGGGACTAGCGGGGGGCTACGAGCAGTACTTC. The chain employs TRBV7-8 and TRBJ2-7; 15 bases are shared with TRBD2. Germline V gene data show CDR1 as SGHVS and CDR2 as FQNEAQ. Losses at the gene ends were 5 bases for V and 3 bases for J; bases not matched to a gene: 2. This CDR3 has 15 amino acids.